This passage covers 7 T cell receptor beta chains from one sample sequenced in a study of blood T cells in healthy people across ages. A J-beta primer mix and a sample-barcoded 5' primer were used in a second PCR of roughly 6 to 11 cycles. Each CDR3 protein gets one entry after TCRdb re-called the 5' RACE reads with MiXCR. The sample records 1,500,000 or so distinct CDR3 sequences, approximately 43% being singletons. Sequencing was performed on blood. The receptors were sampled from a woman aged 18-29 years in good health.

This sequence joins TRBV4-3 and TRBJ2-3; 7 bases fit TRBD2. V was clipped by 2 bases and J by 4 bases; unmatched bases: 12. The CDR3 has 17 amino acids. Germline V CDR1 and CDR2: LGHNA, YSLEER. The DNA for the CDR3 is TGCGCCAGCAGCCAATCTAGGGAGGGGCTTGTGCCAGATACGCAGTATTTT. Encoded protein: CASSQSREGLVPDTQYF.

The V gene is TRBV5-1, the J gene TRBJ2-1, with 12 nucleotides matching TRBD1. V dropped 4 bases and J dropped 0; count of bases not matched to a gene: 8. The CDR3 has 18 amino acids. Germline CDR1 and CDR2: SGHRS and YFSETQ. This CDR3 reads CASSPGQGATSSYNEQFF. CDR3 nucleotide sequence: TGCGCCAGCAGCCCGGGACAGGGGGCCACCTCCTCCTACAATGAGCAGTTCTTC.

This clonotype appeared a single time. This chain joins TRBV6-2 or TRBV6-3 and TRBJ1-3; D unclear. V was pared by 10 bases and J by 8 bases, with 18 bases between. The CDR3 totals 13 residues. Per the germline V gene, CDR1 is MNHEY and CDR2 is SVGEGT. The DNA for the CDR3 is TGTGCCAACAGAGACGTGGGTTCGGACACCATATATTTT. Its translation is CANRDVGSDTIYF.

This clonotype was seen a handful of times. The chain has TRBV29-1 and TRBJ2-3; D is ambiguous. Trimming removed 4 bases from V and 2 bases from J, with 16 bases in between. CDR1 is SQVTM, CDR2 ANQGSEA, per germline. This CDR3 comprises 15 residues. CDR3 in amino acids: CSVGTRVAYTDTQYF. DNA of the CDR3: TGCAGCGTTGGGACGAGAGTAGCCTACACAGATACGCAGTATTTT.

Remarks on this clonotype: At one end, the junction sequence differs from germline, possibly due to a read error. V is TRBV7-7 and J is TRBJ2-1; 7 positions agree with TRBD2. CDR1 is SSHAT, CDR2 FNYEAQ, per germline (reference sequence). The CDR3 is 13 amino acids. CDR3 protein: CASSDKSGGEQFF. The DNA of the CDR3 is TGTGCTAGCAGCGACAAGTCGGGGGGTGAGCAGTTCTTC.

The rearrangement links TRBV4-3 to TRBJ2-1; D might be TRBD2 (7 bases). CDR1 and CDR2 (germline): LGHNA, YSLEER. The germline V and J ends were trimmed by 0 bases and 5 bases, with 11 bases remaining between them. There are 15 residues in the CDR3. In nucleotides, the CDR3 is TGCGCCAGCAGCCAAGATGACGGGGGGCACAATGAGCAGTTCTTC. It encodes CASSQDDGGHNEQFF.

The chain employs TRBV6-1 and TRBJ2-5; D is ambiguous. Germline CDR1 is MNHNS and CDR2 is SASEGT. Trimming removed 7 bases at V and 3 bases at J, with 12 bases between. This CDR3 is built from 13 residues. The CDR3 region is CASTWVREETQYF. DNA for the CDR3: TGTGCCAGCACCTGGGTACGGGAAGAGACCCAGTACTTC.